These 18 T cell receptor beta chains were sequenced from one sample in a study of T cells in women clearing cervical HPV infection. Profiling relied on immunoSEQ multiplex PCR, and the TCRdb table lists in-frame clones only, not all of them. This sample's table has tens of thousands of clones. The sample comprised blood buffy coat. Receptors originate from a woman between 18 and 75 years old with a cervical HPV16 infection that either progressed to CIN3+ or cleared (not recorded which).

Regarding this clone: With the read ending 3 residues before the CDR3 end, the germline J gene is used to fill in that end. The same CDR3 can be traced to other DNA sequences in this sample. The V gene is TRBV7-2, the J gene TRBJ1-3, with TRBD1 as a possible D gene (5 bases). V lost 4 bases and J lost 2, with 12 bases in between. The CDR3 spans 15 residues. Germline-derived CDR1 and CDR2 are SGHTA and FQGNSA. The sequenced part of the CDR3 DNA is TGTGCCAGCAGCTCCCGGGTAGGGGCTGGAAACACC. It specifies CASSSRVGAGNT. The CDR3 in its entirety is CASSSRVGAGNTIYF.

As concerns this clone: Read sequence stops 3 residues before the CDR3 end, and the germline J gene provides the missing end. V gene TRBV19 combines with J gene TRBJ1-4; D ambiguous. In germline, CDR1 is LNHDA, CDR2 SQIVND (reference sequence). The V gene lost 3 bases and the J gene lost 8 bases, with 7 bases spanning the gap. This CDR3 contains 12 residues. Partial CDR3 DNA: TGTGCCAGTAGTATGGCCCAAGAAAAA. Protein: CASSMAQEK. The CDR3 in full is CASSMAQEKLFF.

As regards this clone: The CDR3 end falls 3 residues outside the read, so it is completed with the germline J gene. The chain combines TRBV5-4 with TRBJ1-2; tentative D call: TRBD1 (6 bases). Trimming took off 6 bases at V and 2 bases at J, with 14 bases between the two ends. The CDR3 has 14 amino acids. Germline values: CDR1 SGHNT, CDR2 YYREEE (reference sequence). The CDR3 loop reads CASTRIQGNYGYTF. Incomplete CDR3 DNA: TGTGCCAGCACCCGAATACAGGGCAACTATGGC.

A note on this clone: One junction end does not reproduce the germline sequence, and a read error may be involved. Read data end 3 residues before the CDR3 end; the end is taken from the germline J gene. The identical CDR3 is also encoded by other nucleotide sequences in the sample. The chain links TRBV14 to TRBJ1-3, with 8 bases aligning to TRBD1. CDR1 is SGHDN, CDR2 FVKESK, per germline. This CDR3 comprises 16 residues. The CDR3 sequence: CASSPDRESSGNTIYF. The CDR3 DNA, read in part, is TGTGCCAGCAGCCCGGACAGGGAGAGTTCTGGAAACACT.

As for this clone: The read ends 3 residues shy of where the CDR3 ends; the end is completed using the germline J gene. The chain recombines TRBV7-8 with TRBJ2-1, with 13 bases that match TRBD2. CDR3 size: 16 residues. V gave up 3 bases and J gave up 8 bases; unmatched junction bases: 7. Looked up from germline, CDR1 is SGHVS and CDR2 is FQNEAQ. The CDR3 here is CASSFTSGGAVYEQFF. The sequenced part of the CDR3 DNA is TGTGCCAGCAGCTTTACTAGCGGGGGGGCGGTCTATGAG.

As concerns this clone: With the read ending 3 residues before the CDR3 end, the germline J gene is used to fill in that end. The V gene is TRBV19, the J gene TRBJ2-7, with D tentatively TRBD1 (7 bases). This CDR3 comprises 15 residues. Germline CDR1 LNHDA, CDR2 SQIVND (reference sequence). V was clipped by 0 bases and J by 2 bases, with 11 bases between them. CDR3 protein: CASSIDPGGPYEQYF. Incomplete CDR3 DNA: TGTGCCAGTAGTATAGATCCAGGGGGGCCCTACGAG. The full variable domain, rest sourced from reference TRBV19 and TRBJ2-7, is DGGITQSPKYLFRKEGQNVTLSCEQNLNHDAMYWYRQDPGQGLRLIYYSQIVNDFQKGDIAEGYSVSREKKESFPLTVTSAQKNPTAFYLCASSIDPGGPYEQYFGPGTRLTVT.

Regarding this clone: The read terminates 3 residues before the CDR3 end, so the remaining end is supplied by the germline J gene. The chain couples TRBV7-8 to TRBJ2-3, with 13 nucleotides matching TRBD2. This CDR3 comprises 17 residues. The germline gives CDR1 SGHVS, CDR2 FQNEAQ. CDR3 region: CASSLVGLAGLEETQYF. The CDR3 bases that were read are TGTGCCAGCAGCTTAGTGGGACTAGCGGGGCTTGAAGAGACG.

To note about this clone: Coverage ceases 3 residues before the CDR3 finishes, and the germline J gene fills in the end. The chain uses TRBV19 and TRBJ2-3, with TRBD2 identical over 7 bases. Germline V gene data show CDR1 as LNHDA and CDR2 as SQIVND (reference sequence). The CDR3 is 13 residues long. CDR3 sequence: CASSPGLEGTQYF. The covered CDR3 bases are TGTGCCAGTAGTCCTGGACTAGAGGGGACG. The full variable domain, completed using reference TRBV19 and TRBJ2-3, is DGGITQSPKYLFRKEGQNVTLSCEQNLNHDAMYWYRQDPGQGLRLIYYSQIVNDFQKGDIAEGYSVSREKKESFPLTVTSAQKNPTAFYLCASSPGLEGTQYFGPGTRLTVL.

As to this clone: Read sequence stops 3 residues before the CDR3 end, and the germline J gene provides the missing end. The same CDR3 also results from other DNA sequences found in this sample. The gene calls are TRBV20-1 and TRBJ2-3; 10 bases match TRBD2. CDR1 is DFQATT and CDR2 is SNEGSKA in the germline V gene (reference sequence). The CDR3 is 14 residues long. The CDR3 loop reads CSARGTSGQETQYF. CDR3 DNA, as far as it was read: TGCAGTGCTAGAGGGACTAGCGGACAAGAGACG.

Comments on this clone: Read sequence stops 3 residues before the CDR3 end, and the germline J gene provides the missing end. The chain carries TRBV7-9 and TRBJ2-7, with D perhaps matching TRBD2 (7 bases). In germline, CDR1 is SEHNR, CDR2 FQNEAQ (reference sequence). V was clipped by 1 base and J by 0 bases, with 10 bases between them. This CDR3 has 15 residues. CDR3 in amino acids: CASSLGGGRSYEQYF. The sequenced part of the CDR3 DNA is TGTGCCAGCAGCTTAGGGGGGGGGCGCTCCTACGAG.

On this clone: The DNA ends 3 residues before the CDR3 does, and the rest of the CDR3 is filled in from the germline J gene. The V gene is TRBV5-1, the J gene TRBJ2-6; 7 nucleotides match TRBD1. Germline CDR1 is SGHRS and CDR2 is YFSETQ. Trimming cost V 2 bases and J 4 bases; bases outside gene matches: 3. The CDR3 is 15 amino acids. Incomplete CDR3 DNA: TGCGCCAGCAGCTTAGGGGGCGCGGGGGCCAACGTC. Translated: CASSLGGAGANV. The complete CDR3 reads CASSLGGAGANVLTF.

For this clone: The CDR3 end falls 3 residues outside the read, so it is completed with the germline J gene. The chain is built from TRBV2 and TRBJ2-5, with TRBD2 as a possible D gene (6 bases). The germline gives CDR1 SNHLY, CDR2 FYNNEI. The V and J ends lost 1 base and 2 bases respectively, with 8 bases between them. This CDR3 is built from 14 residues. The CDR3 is CASSEGRGQETQYF. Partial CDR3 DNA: TGTGCCAGCAGTGAAGGGAGGGGTCAAGAGACC. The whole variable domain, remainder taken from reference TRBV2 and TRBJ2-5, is EPEVTQTPSHQVTQMGQEVILRCVPISNHLYFYWYRQILGQKVEFLVSFYNNEISEKSEIFDDQFSVERPDGSNFTLKIRSTKLEDSAMYFCASSEGRGQETQYFGPGTRLLVL.

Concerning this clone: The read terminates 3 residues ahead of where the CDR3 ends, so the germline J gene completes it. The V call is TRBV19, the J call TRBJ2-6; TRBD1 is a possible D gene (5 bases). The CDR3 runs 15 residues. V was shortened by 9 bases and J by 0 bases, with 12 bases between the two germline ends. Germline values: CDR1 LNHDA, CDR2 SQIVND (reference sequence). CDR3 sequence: CASLAGISGANVLTF. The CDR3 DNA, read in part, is TGTGCCAGCTTAGCAGGGATCTCTGGGGCCAACGTC.

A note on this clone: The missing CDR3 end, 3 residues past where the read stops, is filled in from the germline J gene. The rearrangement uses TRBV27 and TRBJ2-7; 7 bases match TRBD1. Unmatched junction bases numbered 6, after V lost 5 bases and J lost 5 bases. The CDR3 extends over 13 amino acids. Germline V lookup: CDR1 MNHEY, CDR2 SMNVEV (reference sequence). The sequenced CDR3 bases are TGTGCCAGCAGTGTACAGGGGTTGGACGAG. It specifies CASSVQGLDE. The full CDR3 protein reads CASSVQGLDEQYF.

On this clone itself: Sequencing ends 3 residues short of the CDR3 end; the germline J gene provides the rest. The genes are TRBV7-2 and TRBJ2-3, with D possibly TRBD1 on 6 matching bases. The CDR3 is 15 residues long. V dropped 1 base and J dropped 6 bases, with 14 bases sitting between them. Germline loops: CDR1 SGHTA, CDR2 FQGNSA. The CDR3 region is CASSLVGGAYDTQYF. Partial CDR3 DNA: TGTGCCAGCAGCTTAGTTGGGGGCGCATACGATACG.

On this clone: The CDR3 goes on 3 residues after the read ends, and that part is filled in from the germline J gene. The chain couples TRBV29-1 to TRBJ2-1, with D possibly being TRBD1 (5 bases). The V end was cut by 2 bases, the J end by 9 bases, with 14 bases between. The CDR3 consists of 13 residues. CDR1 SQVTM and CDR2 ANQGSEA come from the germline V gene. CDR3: CSVEWAGLGEQFF. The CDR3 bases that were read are TGCAGCGTTGAATGGGCAGGGCTCGGTGAG.

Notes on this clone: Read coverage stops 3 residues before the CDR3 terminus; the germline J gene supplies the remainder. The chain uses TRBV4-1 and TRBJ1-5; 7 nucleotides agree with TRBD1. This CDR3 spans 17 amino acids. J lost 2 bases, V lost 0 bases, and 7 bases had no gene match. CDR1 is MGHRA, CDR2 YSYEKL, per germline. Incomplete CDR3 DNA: TGCGCCAGCAGCCAAGAAGTTAGACAGGGAGGCAATCAGCCC. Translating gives CASSQEVRQGGNQP. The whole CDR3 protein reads CASSQEVRQGGNQPQHF.

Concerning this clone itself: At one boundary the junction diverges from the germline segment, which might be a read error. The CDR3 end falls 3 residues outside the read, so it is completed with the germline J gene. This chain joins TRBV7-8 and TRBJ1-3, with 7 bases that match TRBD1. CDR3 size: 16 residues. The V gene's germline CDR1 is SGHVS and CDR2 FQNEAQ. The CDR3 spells CASSPGLDRAGNAIYF. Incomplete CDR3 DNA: TGTGCCAGCAGCCCCGGCCTAGACAGGGCTGGAAACGCC. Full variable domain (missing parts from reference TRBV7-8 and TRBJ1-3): GAGVSQSPRYKVAKRGQDVALRCDPISGHVSLFWYQQALGQGPEFLTYFQNEAQLDKSGLPSDRFFAERPEGSVSTLKIQRTQQEDSAVYLCASSPGLDRAGNAIYFGEGSWLTVV.